This T cell receptor (beta chain) was recorded in a study of STAT5B mutations in CD4+ large granular lymphocyte leukemia. Study conclusions and caveats: Patient CD4-sorted repertoires stayed more clonal than healthy ones after leukemic-clone removal. The CD4+ versus CD8+ T-LGLL clonality difference may reflect limited sample size.

The germline gives CDR1 LNHDA, CDR2 SQIVND (reference sequence). Trimming removed 5 bases from V and 7 bases from J, with 12 bases in between. The CDR3 extends over 13 amino acids. The sample holds a few counts of this clone. What it binds is unknown. The authors' processing: A productive frequency of 2.59 x 10-5 was the lowest detectable. Data came from immunoSEQ multiplex PCR; TCRdb stores just in-frame clones and leaves some out. V, J and clone size derive from that table, while D and trimming were established from the DNA sequence. The profile shows fewer than 40,000 clones, approximately 71% of them singletons.

The sequencing sample was made of CD4+ T cells from blood buffy coats. The receptor comes from a human donor in good health. V and J are TRBV19 and TRBJ1-5; D remains unclear. CDR3 amino acids: CASSEEARQPQHF. The DNA for the CDR3 is TGTGCCAGTAGTGAGGAAGCAAGACAGCCCCAGCATTTT.